This T cell receptor (beta chain) was found in a study of spatial heterogeneity in lung cancer. At the level of the study: Beta-chain sequences consistently outnumbered alpha-chain sequences in detection.

A single record per CDR3 protein comes from TCRdb applying MiXCR to the 5' RACE reads. The profile covers roughly 60,000 distinct CDR3 sequences, with 7.5% to 9% appearing a single time and around 16% taken by the ten largest. Sample time point: sample taken at primary tumor resection. No cell sorting; template was whole RNA from tumor, lung tissue or PBMC. The approximately 69 donors had untreated early-stage non-small cell lung cancer. Germline V gives CDR1 SEHNR, CDR2 FQNEAQ (reference sequence). The CDR3 covers 13 residues. Between the trimmed V and J ends, which lost 4 bases and 6 bases, there was a span of 12 bases. This clonotype was picked up a small number of times.

The gene calls are TRBV7-9 and TRBJ1-1; weak D call: TRBD1 (6 bases). This specimen consisted of PBMCs, obtained at surgery. The sequence derives from a female donor with early-stage non-small cell lung cancer. The CDR3 loop reads CASSSTGWAEAFF. DNA of the CDR3: TGTGCCAGCAGCTCTACAGGGTGGGCTGAAGCTTTCTTT. Variable domain in full (rest from reference TRBV7-9 and TRBJ1-1): DTGVSQNPRHKITKRGQNVTFRCDPISEHNRLYWYRQTLGQGPEFLTYFQNEAQLEKSRLLSDRFSAERPKGSFSTLEIQRTEQGDSAMYLCASSSTGWAEAFFGQGTRLTVV.